The present T cell receptor beta chain was sequenced within a study of cytomegalovirus exposure and HLA in healthy donors. Study at large: Roughly 180 million T cells yielded some 120 million unique TCR beta sequences in earlier analysis. General study points: Rare sequences made up most TCRs, while some public TCRs were found in many donors. Researchers had no immune exposure information except CMV serostatus available. The authors assumed roughly uniform sequencing depth across donors for presence/absence analyses.

In the PCR, 60 Vbeta and 13 Jbeta primers were used. The repertoire was sequenced with immunoSEQ multiplex PCR; TCRdb's copy has only in-frame clones and lacks some. The repertoire has about 110,000 clones, roughly 85% of them found once; the top ten carry over 3%. As to this clone: Its specificity is unknown.

Germline CDR1 SGHNT, CDR2 YYREEE (reference sequence). The CDR3 consists of 13 residues. V shed 0 bases and J shed 7 bases, with 11 bases lying between them. V usage is TRBV5-4 and J usage is TRBJ2-7, with D maybe TRBD2 (5 bases). The receptor comes from a woman aged 40 to 49 in good health and CMV-seronegative. Input material: PBMCs. The CDR3, as DNA: TGTGCCAGCAGCTTGGGAGAGGTAGCGGAGCAGTACTTC. Translation gives CASSLGEVAEQYF.